The present T cell receptor (beta chain) was sequenced within a study of blood T cell repertoires in COVID-19. The overall study: Acute-phase and convalescent COVID-19 samples originated in the United States, Italy and Spain.

The study recruited people aged about 18 to 90 years across around 24 US areas. Two negative PCRs, clearance, or symptom resolution characterized the recovered Cohort 3 donors. V dropped 5 bases and J dropped 2; count of bases not matched to a gene: 6. The germline CDR1 and CDR2 sequences are LNHDA and SQIVND (reference sequence). The CDR3 has 14 amino acids. This clone has a single count. Sequenced by immunoSEQ multiplex PCR; TCRdb stores in-frame clones only, minus some. The sample lists about 440,000 clones, around 91% occurring once. The J gene is TRBJ2-7, the V gene TRBV19; 7 bases are a match to TRBD1. The clonotype was recovered from a man between 18 and 29 years old who had recovered from COVID-19. The material sequenced was PBMCs or T cells enriched from blood (not recorded which). This CDR3 reads CASSERGQTYEQYF. The CDR3 DNA reads as TGTGCCAGTAGTGAGAGGGGACAGACCTACGAGCAGTACTTC. Full variable domain (remainder filled in from reference TRBV19 and TRBJ2-7): DGGITQSPKYLFRKEGQNVTLSCEQNLNHDAMYWYRQDPGQGLRLIYYSQIVNDFQKGDIAEGYSVSREKKESFPLTVTSAQKNPTAFYLCASSERGQTYEQYFGPGTRLTVT.